Below, one T cell receptor beta chain is given with its context. This clonotype was found once. The antigen it recognizes is unknown. Qualities for individual bases were not recorded, and no much larger clone is one base off. One read yields weak evidence. High-throughput TCR beta sequencing profiled peripheral blood CD8+ and CD4+ T cells from healthy donors, Susac syndrome patients and multiple sclerosis patients. Treatment-naive patients with stable or active relapsing-remitting disease fulfilling revised McDonald criteria were used as multiple sclerosis controls. CD8+ TEMRA cells were enriched by FACS, while bulk CD8+ and CD4+ T cells were purified by magnetic negative isolation. Blood was drawn into EDTA tubes, processed within 24 hours, and PBMCs were isolated by density gradient centrifugation. PBMCs intended for TCR sequencing were cryopreserved in liquid nitrogen and thawed later in a water bath at 37 degrees C. A purity of at least 90% was achieved for sorted or isolated CD4+, CD8+ and CD8+ TEMRA cells.

RNA was extracted with the RNeasy kit and about 0.5 to 1 ug was reverse transcribed using random hexamers. The immunoSEQ multiplex PCR assay, covering 54 Vbeta and 13 Jbeta segments, was used to amplify TCR beta CDR3 regions. PCR amplification bias was corrected using a synthetic template baseline for primer optimization and computational correction. The authors' analysis ran thus. Reads were annotated to V, D and J genes per IMGT and analyzed with immunoSEQ Analyzer, keeping only productive sequences. To calculate clonality, Shannon entropy was normalized by log2 of the number of productive unique sequences and then subtracted from one. For each patient and control, public and private clones were evaluated within the 100 most prevalent clones. Clones were defined as Susac-specific if absent from the healthy and MS cohorts, from 1052 published viral clones and from other ImmuneACCESS disease sequences. TCRdb reran the public reads through fastp at Q25 and MiXCR, keeping productive beta chains. Every entry covers one CDR3 protein and lists the most common genes and DNA from its rows. These V and J calls rely on TCRdb rather than the paper's analysis. For this sample there are some 400,000 distinct CDR3 sequences; approximately 85% appear just once. The top ten hold 0.09% to 0.15% of the sample.

The data derive from a study of CD8 T cells in Susac syndrome (dated by TCRdb to about 2019). Turning to the overall study: The study used repertoire sequencing to test whether antigen drove CD8+ T cell activation and differentiation in Susac syndrome. The clonality of the CD8+ T cell repertoire was compared across around twelve healthy donors, some 14 Susac syndrome patients and around 16 multiple sclerosis patients. The investigation overall reported the following: The study acknowledged that relatively few individuals were included in the TCR sequencing and HLA analysis.

The CDR3 covers 14 residues, taking in both the cysteine and the phenylalanine. Only the CDR3 region is kept as DNA, spanning 42 bases read in frame from base 1. CDR1 SEHNR and CDR2 FQNEAQ are derived from the germline V gene (reference sequence). Trimming takes 5 bases from V and 4 bases from J, and the germline ends sit 14 bases apart. Sequencing input: CD8+ T cells from PBMCs. The source of this sequence is a human donor with multiple sclerosis. This chain joins TRBV7-9 to TRBJ1-2; the D gene is possibly TRBD1, with 6 bases matching. The CDR3 sequence is CASSGRTDSYGYTF. The nucleotide sequence is TGTGCCAGCAGCGGGCGGACAGATTCCTATGGCTACACCTTC.